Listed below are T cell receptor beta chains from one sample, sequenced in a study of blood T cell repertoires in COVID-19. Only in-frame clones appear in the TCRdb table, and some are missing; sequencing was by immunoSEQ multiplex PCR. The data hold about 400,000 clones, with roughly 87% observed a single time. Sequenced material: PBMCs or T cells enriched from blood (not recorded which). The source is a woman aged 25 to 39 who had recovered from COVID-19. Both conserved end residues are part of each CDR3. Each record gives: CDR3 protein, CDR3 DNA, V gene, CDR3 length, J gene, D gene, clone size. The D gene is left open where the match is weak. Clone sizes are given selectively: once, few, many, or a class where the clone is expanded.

CDR3: CASRTDRGSYEQYF; DNA: TGTGCCAGCAGGACCGACAGGGGGTCCTACGAGCAGTACTTC; V: TRBV6-5; length: 14; J: TRBJ2-7; D: TRBD1; size: -
CDR3: CASGNRGSNYGYTF; DNA: TGTGCCAGCGGAAACAGGGGGTCCAACTATGGCTACACCTTC; V: TRBV27; length: 14; J: TRBJ1-2; D: TRBD1; size: -
CDR3: CASSNRDRGLDEQYF; DNA: TGTGCCAGCAGCAACCGGGACAGGGGGCTCGACGAGCAGTACTTC; V: TRBV5-6; length: 15; J: TRBJ2-7; D: TRBD1; size: -
CDR3: CASSQGAATNTGELFF; DNA: TGCGCCAGCAGCCAAGGAGCTGCCACGAACACCGGGGAGCTGTTTTTT; V: TRBV4-1; length: 16; J: TRBJ2-2; D: -; size: -
CDR3: CASSTTGYNEQFF; DNA: TGTGCCAGCAGCACGACTGGTTACAATGAGCAGTTCTTC; V: TRBV7-6; length: 13; J: TRBJ2-1; D: -; size: -
CDR3: CASSPRGPSYEQYF; DNA: TGTGCCAGCAGCCCGCGAGGGCCGTCCTACGAGCAGTACTTC; V: TRBV7-8; length: 14; J: TRBJ2-7; D: -; size: once
CDR3: CASSLSGLAGVGEQFF; DNA: TGTGCCAGCAGTTTATCGGGACTAGCGGGAGTAGGGGAGCAGTTCTTC; V: TRBV27; length: 16; J: TRBJ2-1; D: TRBD2; size: once
CDR3: CASSLDSYSNQPQHF; DNA: TGTGCCAGTAGCCTAGACAGTTATAGCAATCAGCCCCAGCATTTT; V: TRBV19; length: 15; J: TRBJ1-5; D: -; size: few
CDR3: CASSAQGVGTDTQYF; DNA: TGTGCCAGCAGCGCCCAGGGGGTTGGTACAGATACGCAGTATTTT; V: TRBV9; length: 15; J: TRBJ2-3; D: TRBD1; size: -
CDR3: CASSLRRDRAETQYF; DNA: TGTGCCAGCAGTTTGAGACGGGACAGGGCGGAGACCCAGTACTTC; V: TRBV27; length: 15; J: TRBJ2-5; D: TRBD1; size: -
CDR3: CASSLNPAGTEAFF; DNA: TGCGCCAGCAGCCTGAACCCGGCGGGGACTGAAGCTTTCTTT; V: TRBV5-1; length: 14; J: TRBJ1-1; D: -; size: -
CDR3: CASSNPGQGAPGNTIYF; DNA: TGTGCCAGTAGTAATCCGGGACAGGGGGCGCCGGGAAACACCATATATTTT; V: TRBV19; length: 17; J: TRBJ1-3; D: TRBD1; size: -
CDR3: CASRGRRRELFF; DNA: TGTGCCAGTAGGGGTAGGAGGAGGGAGCTGTTTTTT; V: TRBV19; length: 12; J: TRBJ2-2; D: -; size: -
CDR3: CAWSVEDKSNYGYTF; DNA: TGTGCCTGGAGTGTAGAGGACAAATCTAACTATGGCTACACCTTC; V: TRBV30; length: 15; J: TRBJ1-2; D: -; size: few
CDR3: CASSPPGLAEETQYF; DNA: TGTGCCAGCTCACCCCCGGGACTAGCGGAAGAGACCCAGTACTTC; V: TRBV18; length: 15; J: TRBJ2-5; D: TRBD2; size: -
CDR3: CASSYSQEYGYTF; DNA: TGTGCCAGCAGTTACTCCCAAGAGTATGGCTACACCTTC; V: TRBV6-2/TRBV6-3; length: 13; J: TRBJ1-2; D: -; size: -
CDR3: CASLARGEAFF; DNA: TGTGCCAGCCTGGCCCGGGGGGAAGCTTTCTTT; V: TRBV6-5; length: 11; J: TRBJ1-1; D: -; size: once
CDR3: CASSLARELVHPSEQFF; DNA: TGTGCCAGCAGCTTAGCTCGGGAGCTAGTCCACCCCAGTGAGCAGTTCTTC; V: TRBV7-8; length: 17; J: TRBJ2-1; D: -; size: -
CDR3: CASDSRPIDETQYF; DNA: TGTGCCAGCGACTCCCGCCCGATCGATGAGACCCAGTACTTC; V: TRBV28; length: 14; J: TRBJ2-5; D: -; size: -
CDR3: CATSDYGTQLYEQYF; DNA: TGTGCCACCAGCGACTACGGGACACAACTTTACGAGCAGTACTTC; V: TRBV15; length: 15; J: TRBJ2-7; D: -; size: -
CDR3: CAWSDQGDGELFF; DNA: TGTGCCTGGAGTGACCAGGGGGACGGGGAGCTGTTTTTT; V: TRBV30; length: 13; J: TRBJ2-2; D: TRBD1; size: -
CDR3: CASSGGTSGRGEQYF; DNA: TGTGCCAGCAGTGGCGGGACTAGCGGGAGAGGCGAGCAGTACTTC; V: TRBV28; length: 15; J: TRBJ2-7; D: TRBD2; size: -
CDR3: CASSLAGGRQETQYF; DNA: TGCGCCAGCAGCTTGGCAGGGGGCCGTCAAGAGACCCAGTACTTC; V: TRBV5-1; length: 15; J: TRBJ2-5; D: TRBD1; size: once
CDR3: CSVGSVSGTGDRNTIYF; DNA: TGCAGCGTTGGGTCGGTGTCCGGGACAGGGGATCGAAACACCATATATTTT; V: TRBV29-1; length: 17; J: TRBJ1-3; D: TRBD1; size: -
CDR3: CASLIGVAQYF; DNA: TGTGCCAGCCTCATAGGGGTAGCCCAGTACTTC; V: TRBV2; length: 11; J: TRBJ2-5; D: -; size: -
CDR3: CASSHPPGQGVSEQYF; DNA: TGTGCCAGCAGCCACCCCCCGGGACAGGGAGTGAGCGAGCAGTACTTC; V: TRBV7-9; length: 16; J: TRBJ2-7; D: TRBD1; size: -
CDR3: CASSQDLLAPFGYTF; DNA: TGTGCCAGCAGCCAAGATCTCCTGGCACCCTTTGGCTACACCTTC; V: TRBV4-2; length: 15; J: TRBJ1-2; D: -; size: -
CDR3: CASSLAGGTGSTGYTF; DNA: TGTGCCAGCAGCTTAGCGGGGGGGACAGGGTCGACTGGCTACACCTTC; V: TRBV7-8; length: 16; J: TRBJ1-2; D: TRBD1; size: -
CDR3: CASSFGQISYNEQFF; DNA: TGCGCCAGCAGCTTTGGACAAATCTCCTACAATGAGCAGTTCTTC; V: TRBV5-1; length: 15; J: TRBJ2-1; D: -; size: -
CDR3: CASSQVVYSPLHF; DNA: TGTGCCAGCAGCCAAGTAGTTTATTCACCCCTCCACTTT; V: TRBV3-1/TRBV3-2; length: 13; J: TRBJ1-6; D: -; size: -
CDR3: CASSSGSHEQFF; DNA: TGTGCCAGCAGTTCGGGGAGCCATGAGCAGTTCTTC; V: TRBV12-3/TRBV12-4; length: 12; J: TRBJ2-1; D: -; size: -
CDR3: CASRATGGENSPLHF; DNA: TGTGCCAGCAGGGCGACAGGGGGCGAGAATTCACCCCTCCACTTT; V: TRBV2; length: 15; J: TRBJ1-6; D: TRBD1; size: once
CDR3: CASSIRKFGQGAQHF; DNA: TGTGCCAGTAGTATAAGGAAGTTCGGTCAGGGGGCCCAGCATTTT; V: TRBV19; length: 15; J: TRBJ1-5; D: TRBD1; size: -
CDR3: CASSLRYQPQHF; DNA: TGTGCCAGTAGTCTTAGATATCAGCCCCAGCATTTT; V: TRBV19; length: 12; J: TRBJ1-5; D: -; size: -
CDR3: CASSSGLAGTIANTGELFF; DNA: TGCGCCAGCAGCTCCGGACTAGCGGGGACCATCGCGAACACCGGGGAGCTGTTTTTT; V: TRBV5-1; length: 19; J: TRBJ2-2; D: TRBD2; size: -
CDR3: CASSISLALTYEQYF; DNA: TGTGCCAGTAGTATCTCGTTAGCGCTGACCTACGAGCAGTACTTC; V: TRBV19; length: 15; J: TRBJ2-7; D: -; size: -
CDR3: CASSFVGQGGEQYF; DNA: TGCGCCAGCAGCTTCGTTGGACAGGGTGGGGAGCAGTACTTC; V: TRBV5-1; length: 14; J: TRBJ2-7; D: TRBD1; size: few
CDR3: CASSSTGTSGTGEQFF; DNA: TGCGCCAGCAGCTCGACGGGGACTAGCGGGACGGGTGAGCAGTTCTTC; V: TRBV5-1; length: 16; J: TRBJ2-1; D: TRBD2; size: -
CDR3: CASVVGSGGSYNEQFF; DNA: TGTGCCAGTGTGGTGGGGAGCGGGGGATCTTACAATGAGCAGTTCTTC; V: TRBV19; length: 16; J: TRBJ2-1; D: TRBD2; size: -
CDR3: CASRGQLQETQYF; DNA: TGTGCCAGCAGGGGACAGCTTCAAGAGACCCAGTACTTC; V: TRBV2; length: 13; J: TRBJ2-5; D: TRBD1; size: -
CDR3: CASSQREVNSNEQFF; DNA: TGCGCCAGCAGCCAACGTGAAGTAAACAGCAATGAGCAGTTCTTC; V: TRBV4-1; length: 15; J: TRBJ2-1; D: -; size: -
CDR3: CASSYDGTGNQPQHF; DNA: TGTGCCAGCAGTTACGACGGGACAGGCAATCAGCCCCAGCATTTT; V: TRBV6-5; length: 15; J: TRBJ1-5; D: TRBD1; size: -
CDR3: CASRRYGGTRGQGYTF; DNA: TGTGCCAGCAGGCGTTACGGGGGGACGCGAGGTCAAGGCTACACCTTC; V: TRBV28; length: 16; J: TRBJ1-2; D: -; size: -